The following is a TCR beta chain sequence with its context. The antigen is undetermined. The data derive from a study of blood T cells in healthy people across ages. Study observations and caveats: The study regarded diversity estimates from one million T cells as underestimates.

At least 6 million PBMCs were isolated per sample. Germline CDR1 is SEHNR and CDR2 is FQNEAQ (reference sequence). V lost 11 bases, J lost 7 bases, and 18 bases lay in between. CDR3 length: 13 amino acids. A second roughly 7 to 11 cycle PCR used barcoded and J-beta primers. TCRdb re-called the 5' RACE reads through MiXCR, storing one row per CDR3 protein. The data show 2 million or so distinct CDR3 sequences, roughly 50% seen once. This clonotype was sampled from a middle-aged woman in good health. The J gene is TRBJ2-1, the V gene TRBV7-9; D is perhaps TRBD2 (7 bases). Material for sequencing was blood. Here the CDR3 DNA reads TGTGCCGGATGGACCGAGGGGGGGAATGAGCAGTTCTTC. It translates to CAGWTEGGNEQFF.